This TCR beta chain originates from a study of CD8 T cells in ankylosing spondylitis. Overall study results and limits: Reports of some motif variants in reactive arthritis synovial fluid and blood predate this one.

This clonotype was seen repeatedly, ten times or more. Its antigen is currently unknown. TCRdb redid the calling of the 5' RACE reads with MiXCR, one entry per CDR3 protein. This table holds about 160,000 distinct CDR3 sequences, around 19% found once. The CDR3 runs to 11 residues. V was cut by 6 bases and J by 15 bases, with 15 bases left in between. Sequenced: blood, either unsorted or a sorted T cell fraction (not recorded which). The V call is TRBV12-3 or TRBV12-4, the J call TRBJ2-1; D unresolved. This TCR derives from a male donor with ankylosing spondylitis or in good health (not recorded which). CDR3 amino acids: CASSISVNPFF. CDR3 coding DNA: TGTGCCAGCAGCATCTCGGTGAATCCGTTCTTC.